This paragraph reports one T cell receptor beta chain. This sample stems from a study of radiotherapy plus CTLA-4 blockade in lung cancer. Study overall: Overall, about 19% of patients showed an objective response, while 25% to 35% attained disease control.

The protocol was immunoSEQ multiplex PCR, while the TCRdb copy is restricted to in-frame clones and leaves out a portion. The sample records about 88,000 clones, 60% to 80% being singletons. Between the trimmed V and J ends, which lost 6 bases and 0 bases, there was a span of 11 bases. The CDR3 consists of 15 residues. Per germline, CDR1 SNHLY and CDR2 FYNNEI. This TCR derives from a human donor with non-small cell lung cancer that progressed on radiotherapy plus ipilimumab. V usage is TRBV2 and J usage is TRBJ2-2; D ambiguous. This material consisted of peripheral blood, taken from a patient treated with radiotherapy plus ipilimumab. The CDR3, as DNA: TGTGCCAGCAGCGCCGAGAGTACGAACACCGGGGAGCTGTTTTTT. Protein product: CASSAESTNTGELFF.